The rows below give T cell receptor beta chains drawn from one sample of a study of CD8 T cells in Susac syndrome. One entry per CDR3 protein, called by TCRdb with MiXCR from the immunoSEQ multiplex PCR reads. The data show around 160,000 distinct CDR3 sequences, with roughly 95% seen just once and about 0.089% held by the top ten. Specimen: CD4+ T cells from PBMCs. These receptors were obtained from a human donor with multiple sclerosis. Both conserved end residues are part of each CDR3. The order of the fields is D gene, J gene, V gene, CDR3 protein, CDR3 DNA. A D gene is named only where the DNA matches it firmly.

D: NA
J: TRBJ2-2
V: TRBV29-1
CDR3: CSSRLGNTGELFF
DNA: TGCAGCTCCCGCCTGGGGAACACCGGGGAGCTGTTTTTT

D: TRBD2
J: TRBJ2-2
V: TRBV20-1
CDR3: CSAKPAGTSGELFF
DNA: TGCAGTGCTAAGCCAGCGGGGACCTCCGGGGAGCTGTTTTTT

D: NA
J: TRBJ2-3
V: TRBV4-2
CDR3: CASSQDQQTDTQYF
DNA: TGTGCCAGCAGCCAAGATCAACAGACAGATACGCAGTATTTT

D: TRBD1
J: TRBJ1-1
V: TRBV5-1
CDR3: CASSLQTGFNEAFF
DNA: TGCGCCAGCAGCCTCCAGACAGGGTTTAATGAAGCTTTCTTT

D: TRBD2
J: TRBJ2-1
V: TRBV29-1
CDR3: CSAYRVAGGAANEQFF
DNA: TGCAGCGCGTATAGAGTAGCGGGAGGGGCGGCGAATGAGCAGTTCTTC

D: NA
J: TRBJ2-3
V: TRBV20-1
CDR3: CSARGFRFGTDTQYF
DNA: TGCAGTGCTAGAGGCTTTCGCTTCGGCACAGATACGCAGTATTTT

D: NA
J: TRBJ2-7
V: TRBV18
CDR3: CASSPDAQGRHEQYF
DNA: TGTGCCAGCTCCCCTGACGCTCAGGGACGGCACGAGCAGTACTTC

D: NA
J: TRBJ2-2
V: TRBV12-3/TRBV12-4
CDR3: CASNSMGIGELFF
DNA: TGTGCCAGCAATTCTATGGGTATCGGGGAGCTGTTTTTT

D: NA
J: TRBJ2-6
V: TRBV15
CDR3: CATSRNPGTGANVLTF
DNA: TGTGCCACCAGCAGGAACCCGGGTACCGGGGCCAACGTCCTGACTTTC

D: TRBD2
J: TRBJ2-3
V: TRBV20-1
CDR3: CSSFPSGSTDTQYF
DNA: TGCAGCTCCTTCCCTAGCGGCAGCACAGATACGCAGTATTTT

D: TRBD1
J: TRBJ1-2
V: TRBV20-1
CDR3: CSEGGRGYGYTF
DNA: TGCAGTGAAGGAGGCAGGGGGTATGGCTACACCTTC

D: TRBD1
J: TRBJ1-2
V: TRBV20-1
CDR3: CSARSRTGGNYGYTF
DNA: TGCAGTGCTAGAAGTAGGACAGGCGGGAACTATGGCTACACCTTC

D: NA
J: TRBJ1-2
V: TRBV6-2/TRBV6-3
CDR3: CASSSGYYGYTF
DNA: TGTGCCAGCAGCTCGGGGTACTATGGCTACACCTTC

D: NA
J: TRBJ2-7
V: TRBV10-3
CDR3: CAIRRTASSYEQYF
DNA: TGTGCCATCAGAAGGACAGCGAGCTCCTACGAGCAGTACTTC

D: NA
J: TRBJ1-2
V: TRBV9
CDR3: CASSVGAGVPANYGYTF
DNA: TGTGCCAGCAGCGTAGGGGCAGGGGTGCCGGCTAACTATGGCTACACCTTC

D: NA
J: TRBJ2-1
V: TRBV5-4
CDR3: CASSPGLGTYNEQFF
DNA: TGTGCCAGCAGCCCGGGATTGGGGACATACAATGAGCAGTTCTTC

D: NA
J: TRBJ1-2
V: TRBV28
CDR3: CASSQSLRGYTF
DNA: TGTGCCAGCAGTCAGAGTCTTAGGGGCTACACCTTC